What follows are 10 T cell receptor beta chains derived from one specimen sequenced in a study of blood T cell repertoires in COVID-19. The repertoire was sequenced with immunoSEQ multiplex PCR; TCRdb's copy has only in-frame clones and lacks some. The table includes roughly 230,000 clones, about 91% detected once. Sequenced sample: peripheral blood. These receptors came from a woman aged 40 to 49 who had recovered from COVID-19.

The chain links TRBV5-1 to TRBJ1-5; the D gene is possibly TRBD1 (5 bases). Germline V gene sequence: CDR1 SGHRS, CDR2 YFSETQ. This CDR3 contains 15 residues. V lost 0 bases, J lost 0 bases, and 7 bases lay in between. The CDR3 reads CASSLEGVSNQPQHF. CDR3 coding DNA: TGCGCCAGCAGCTTGGAAGGGGTTAGCAATCAGCCCCAGCATTTT.

This chain connects TRBV6-5 to TRBJ2-7; weak D call: TRBD2 (5 bases). CDR1 and CDR2 (germline): MNHEY, SVGAGI. V lost 6 bases and J 7 bases, leaving 16 bases between the germline ends. The CDR3 consists of 13 residues. CDR3 DNA: TGTGCCAGCAGATCAAACACCGGGATTGAGCAGTACTTC. Protein: CASRSNTGIEQYF.

The chain has TRBV5-4 and TRBJ2-1; TRBD1 matches 9 bases. V gave up 4 bases and J gave up 2 bases; unmatched junction bases: 4. This CDR3 is built from 15 residues. The germline CDR1 and CDR2 sequences are SGHNT and YYREEE (reference sequence). CDR3 sequence (DNA): TGTGCCAGCAGCAACAGGGACAGGGCCTACAATGAGCAGTTCTTC. Protein sequence: CASSNRDRAYNEQFF. Drawing the rest from reference TRBV5-4 and TRBJ2-1, the complete variable domain is ETGVTQSPTHLIKTRGQQVTLRCSSQSGHNTVSWYQQALGQGPQFIFQYYREEENGRGNFPPRFSGLQFPNYSSELNVNALELDDSALYLCASSNRDRAYNEQFFGPGTRLTVL.

J is TRBJ2-7 and V is TRBV9; 7 bases agree with TRBD2. The CDR3 has 16 amino acids. The V and J ends lost 1 base and 5 bases, in that order; junction bases with no gene match: 12. Germline-derived CDR1 and CDR2 are SGDLS and YYNGEE. The DNA of the CDR3 is TGTGCCAGCAGCGTATCGGCGGGCTGGGGAGGGGACGAGCAGTACTTC. Its protein product is CASSVSAGWGGDEQYF.

This clone has only a few counts. The junction departs from the called germline gene at one end, perhaps through a read error. This chain connects TRBV3-1 (or the pseudogene TRBV3-2) to TRBJ1-6; possible D gene TRBD1, 5 bases. CDR3 length: 17 amino acids. The germline V gene has CDR1 LGHDT and CDR2 YNNKEL (reference sequence). In DNA, the CDR3 is TGTGCCAGCAGCCAAGATCTCCCGGGACTCTGGTATTCCCCCCTCCACTTT. Its translation is CASSQDLPGLWYSPLHF.

The chain combines TRBV18 with TRBJ1-1; D might be TRBD1 (6 bases). The germline CDR1 and CDR2 sequences are KGHSH and LQKENI. The V end lost 3 bases, the J end lost 5 bases, and 19 bases lay between the germline ends. CDR3 length: 16 amino acids. The CDR3 DNA is TGTGCCAGCTCACCTAGCCTGGACAGCCGGGGTACTGAAGCTTTCTTT. It specifies CASSPSLDSRGTEAFF.

This clone was seen a few times. V gene TRBV27 combines with J gene TRBJ2-5, with D perhaps matching TRBD2 (5 bases). This CDR3 region has 15 residues. V gave up 4 bases and J gave up 9 bases, with 21 bases separating them. From germline, CDR1 is MNHEY and CDR2 SMNVEV (reference sequence). The CDR3 sequence is CASSSTGLATQAQYF. CDR3 coding DNA: TGTGCCAGCAGTTCAACCGGACTCGCAACCCAAGCCCAGTACTTC.

V usage is TRBV27 and J usage is TRBJ2-3; 8 bases match TRBD2. The V gene's germline CDR1 is MNHEY and CDR2 SMNVEV (reference sequence). There are 17 residues in the CDR3. Unmatched junction bases numbered 14, after V lost 4 bases and J lost 5 bases. The CDR3 coding sequence is TGTGCCAGCAGTTCCCCGTTACTAAGCGGGAGTCGAGATACGCAGTATTTT. It translates to CASSSPLLSGSRDTQYF.

The DNA of the CDR3 is TGTGCCAGCAGCTTAAAACCAGGACAGGGGGCTTATACTGAAGCTTTCTTT. It specifies CASSLKPGQGAYTEAFF. The chain uses TRBV7-9 and TRBJ1-1; 11 bases line up with TRBD1. Trimming removed 2 bases from V and 5 bases from J; junction bases left unmatched: 10. The CDR3 consists of 17 residues. CDR1 and CDR2 (germline): SEHNR, FQNEAQ (reference sequence). Full variable domain (remainder filled in from reference TRBV7-9 and TRBJ1-1): DTGVSQNPRHKITKRGQNVTFRCDPISEHNRLYWYRQTLGQGPEFLTYFQNEAQLEKSRLLSDRFSAERPKGSFSTLEIQRTEQGDSAMYLCASSLKPGQGAYTEAFFGQGTRLTVV.

This chain uses TRBV24-1 with TRBJ2-1; 9 bases line up with TRBD2. The CDR3 is 20 residues long. Germline CDR1 is KGHDR and CDR2 is SFDVKD. J lost 1 base, V lost 3 bases, and 15 bases had no gene match. CDR3 in amino acids: CATSDVSLAGAEVSYNEQFF. CDR3 DNA: TGTGCCACCAGTGATGTATCTTTAGCGGGGGCGGAAGTATCCTACAATGAGCAGTTCTTC.